The 27 T cell receptor beta chains below were found in one sample sequenced in a study of T cell responses to AZD1222 COVID-19 vaccine. Only in-frame clones appear in the TCRdb table, and some are missing; sequencing was by immunoSEQ multiplex PCR. The sample comprises around 190,000 clones, 80% to 90% of which are singletons, and approximately 0.49% rests with the top ten. The sequencing used peripheral blood, collected on day 0 of AZD1222 vaccination. These receptors all come from an adult in good health.

This clone was seen a handful of times. This sequence joins TRBV5-4 and TRBJ2-3; D unclear. This CDR3 has 13 amino acids. Germline CDR1 reads SGHNT; CDR2 reads YYREEE (reference sequence). Deletions cut 2 bases from V and 0 bases from J, with 4 bases between. The CDR3 DNA reads TGTGCCAGCAGCTTTTCTAGCACAGATACGCAGTATTTT. Its translation is CASSFSSTDTQYF. The full variable domain, in which reference TRBV5-4 and TRBJ2-3 provide the parts outside the CDR3, is ETGVTQSPTHLIKTRGQQVTLRCSSQSGHNTVSWYQQALGQGPQFIFQYYREEENGRGNFPPRFSGLQFPNYSSELNVNALELDDSALYLCASSFSSTDTQYFGPGTRLTVL.

This clone has more than one count but fewer than ten. This chain links TRBV2 with TRBJ1-6, with 9 nucleotides matching TRBD1. V lost 4 bases and J lost 9; bases outside the gene matches: 4. CDR3 length: 14 residues. Per the germline V gene, CDR1 is SNHLY and CDR2 is FYNNEI. The CDR3 DNA follows: TGTGCCAGCAGTGTACAGGGACAGGGTTCACCCCTCCACTTT. Amino acid sequence: CASSVQGQGSPLHF.

V usage is TRBV5-1 and J usage is TRBJ2-1; 8 nucleotides agree with TRBD1. Germline CDR1 and CDR2: SGHRS and YFSETQ. Germline trimming cut 6 bases from V and 1 base from J; bases unmatched to any gene: 0. This CDR3 contains 13 residues. The CDR3 coding sequence is TGCGCCAGCAACAGGGGGTCCTACAATGAGCAGTTCTTC. Amino acid sequence: CASNRGSYNEQFF.

This clone was seen more than once but under ten times. J is TRBJ1-1 and V is TRBV6-5; 8 positions match TRBD1. The CDR3 sequence is 14 residues long. Germline values: CDR1 MNHEY, CDR2 SVGAGI. V shed 5 bases, J shed 5 bases, and the junction held 7 bases outside the gene matches. CDR3 in DNA: TGTGCCAGCAGTCTGGACAGGGAAGGAACTGAAGCTTTCTTT. Its protein is CASSLDREGTEAFF.

The chain is built from TRBV10-2 and TRBJ2-7, with D perhaps TRBD1 or TRBD2 (6 bases each). Deletions cut 4 bases from V and 7 bases from J, with 20 bases between. Germline loops: CDR1 WSHSY, CDR2 SAAADI. This CDR3 is 15 amino acids long. CDR3 in amino acids: CASSGPWGAPSEQYF. The CDR3 bases are TGCGCCAGCAGTGGACCATGGGGGGCGCCAAGTGAGCAGTACTTC.

V and J are TRBV5-1 and TRBJ2-7, with D possibly being TRBD1 (6 bases). Germline assignment: CDR1 SGHRS and CDR2 YFSETQ. The length of the CDR3 is 14 residues. Trimming shortened V by 0 bases and J by 3 bases, and 10 bases separated the two germline ends. The CDR3 bases are TGCGCCAGCAGCTTGGGGCAGGGGCTCTACGAGCAGTACTTC. This encodes CASSLGQGLYEQYF.

This rearrangement joins TRBV12-5 to TRBJ2-2; 10 nucleotides align to TRBD1. After removal of 3 bases from V and 5 bases from J, the junction contained 3 bases not matched to a gene. Germline CDR1 reads LGHNT; CDR2 reads FRNRAP. This CDR3 has 15 amino acids. The CDR3 bases are TGTGCTAGTGGTTTCGGGGACAGGGGAACCGGGGAGCTGTTTTTT. This codes for CASGFGDRGTGELFF.

The chain couples TRBV5-1 to TRBJ1-3; D uncertain. The V gene's germline CDR1 is SGHRS and CDR2 YFSETQ. The CDR3 is made up of 16 amino acids. The V end was cut by 6 bases, the J end by 0 bases, with 16 bases between. CDR3 region: CASKENSQTSGNTIYF. The CDR3 nucleotides read TGCGCCAGCAAGGAAAACAGCCAAACCTCTGGAAACACCATATATTTT.

The chain carries TRBV9 and TRBJ1-1; D is undetermined. The CDR3 covers 13 residues. CDR1 and CDR2 (germline): SGDLS, YYNGEE. V was cut by 0 bases and J by 3 bases, with 6 bases left in between. The CDR3 loop is CASSVAGYTEAFF. The DNA for the CDR3 is TGTGCCAGCAGCGTAGCCGGATACACTGAAGCTTTCTTT. Together with reference TRBV9 and TRBJ1-1, the CDR3 gives the full variable domain: DSGVTQTPKHLITATGQRVTLRCSPRSGDLSVYWYQQSLDQGLQFLIQYYNGEERAKGNILERFSAQQFPDLHSELNLSSLELGDSALYFCASSVAGYTEAFFGQGTRLTVV.

The chain couples TRBV2 to TRBJ1-1; D is unclear. V was cut by 5 bases and J by 0 bases, with 10 bases left in between. The germline V gene has CDR1 SNHLY and CDR2 FYNNEI. There are 14 residues in the CDR3. The CDR3 is CASSRSEMNTEAFF. CDR3 in DNA: TGTGCCAGCAGTAGATCAGAGATGAACACTGAAGCTTTCTTT.

The chain couples TRBV27 to TRBJ1-1; 10 bases match TRBD1. Germline-derived CDR1 and CDR2 are MNHEY and SMNVEV (reference sequence). The CDR3 has 14 amino acids. J gave up 5 bases and V 4 bases, and 4 bases lay outside the gene matches. The CDR3: CASSSRDRGTEAFF. The CDR3 DNA is TGTGCCAGCAGTTCGAGGGACAGGGGAACTGAAGCTTTCTTT.

In the case of this clone: This specimen includes other DNA sequences encoding the same CDR3. CDR3: CASSLRREGRYEQYF. CDR3 nucleotide sequence: TGTGCCAGCAGTCTACGGCGGGAGGGCCGGTACGAGCAGTACTTC. The gene calls are TRBV6-2 or TRBV6-3 and TRBJ2-7; TRBD2 aligns across 9 bases. This CDR3 is built from 15 residues. Germline CDR1 is MNHEY and CDR2 is SVGEGT. The junction had 9 bases not matched to a gene; V was cut back by 5 bases and J by 4 bases.

The gene calls are TRBV9 and TRBJ1-3; 8 bases align to TRBD1. The CDR3 sequence is 17 residues long. Germline V CDR1 and CDR2: SGDLS, YYNGEE. The V gene end was trimmed by 3 bases and the J gene end by 4 bases; junction bases not matched to a gene: 12. CDR3 sequence: CASSAQGQGEPGNTIYF. Here the CDR3 DNA reads TGTGCCAGCAGCGCACAAGGACAGGGAGAGCCCGGAAACACCATATATTTT.

The chain recombines TRBV19 with TRBJ1-4, with a weak D call TRBD1 (5 bases). Germline values: CDR1 LNHDA, CDR2 SQIVND (reference sequence). The CDR3 has 14 residues. Trimming cost V 11 bases and J 8 bases, with 21 bases left between them. CDR3 DNA: TGTGCCGTTAACCCGGGGACGTCTTCGGAAAAACTGTTTTTT. Protein product: CAVNPGTSSEKLFF.

The J gene is TRBJ2-3, the V gene TRBV4-2, with a weak D call TRBD2 (5 bases). Germline CDR1 LGHNA, CDR2 YNFKEQ. The V and J ends lost 4 bases and 4 bases respectively, with 12 bases between them. The CDR3 has 14 residues. This chain's CDR3 is CASSPGKLADTQYF. Written as DNA, the CDR3 is TGTGCCAGCAGCCCGGGGAAGTTGGCAGATACGCAGTATTTT.

This chain uses TRBV6-5 with TRBJ1-3, with D perhaps TRBD1 (5 bases). In germline, CDR1 is MNHEY, CDR2 SVGAGI. This CDR3 region has 14 residues. V was shortened by 5 bases and J by 4 bases, with 12 bases between the two germline ends. The CDR3 sequence: CASSTGVSGNTIYF. CDR3 nucleotide sequence: TGTGCCAGCAGTACGGGGGTTTCGGGAAACACCATATATTTT.

The V and J genes are TRBV7-8 and TRBJ1-3; no definite D call. Germline values: CDR1 SGHVS, CDR2 FQNEAQ. Trimming shortened V by 5 bases and J by 1 base, and 9 bases separated the two germline ends. CDR3 length: 14 amino acids. DNA for the CDR3: TGTGCCAGCAGCGCCCGGGGTTCTGGAAACACCATATATTTT. This codes for CASSARGSGNTIYF.

The chain couples TRBV3-1 (or the pseudogene TRBV3-2) to TRBJ2-1; maybe TRBD1 (6 bases). CDR3 length: 13 amino acids. Trimming removed 3 bases at V and 13 bases at J, with 16 bases between. CDR1 and CDR2 (germline): LGHDT, YNNKEL (reference sequence). In DNA form, the CDR3 reads TGTGCCAGCAGCCAGACCGGGACAAGGGACCAGTTCTTC. Translation: CASSQTGTRDQFF.

The rearrangement uses TRBV28 and TRBJ2-2; 8 positions match TRBD2. Germline assignment: CDR1 MDHEN and CDR2 SYDVKM. The ends lost 5 bases at V and 0 bases at J; junction bases unmatched: 5. The CDR3 covers 16 residues. CDR3 in DNA: TGTGCCAGCAGTCGCCCCGGGGGGGCGAACACCGGGGAGCTGTTTTTT. It codes for CASSRPGGANTGELFF.

V usage is TRBV24-1 and J usage is TRBJ2-2; TRBD1 is a possible D gene (5 bases). Germline lookup yields CDR1 KGHDR and CDR2 SFDVKD. The V and J ends lost 9 bases and 7 bases respectively, with 11 bases between them. The CDR3 runs to 12 residues. The CDR3 loop is CATGTGVGELFF. The CDR3 region has the DNA TGTGCCACCGGAACAGGAGTCGGGGAGCTGTTTTTT.

The V and J genes are TRBV19 and TRBJ1-2; D perhaps matches TRBD1 (5 bases). V was trimmed by 10 bases and J by 0 bases, leaving 12 bases between them. The CDR3 contains 13 residues. Germline loops: CDR1 LNHDA, CDR2 SQIVND (reference sequence). The CDR3 DNA follows: TGTGCCACTGGAGACAGCTCTAACTATGGCTACACCTTC. Protein sequence: CATGDSSNYGYTF.

The chain is built from TRBV5-1 and TRBJ2-5; D is undetermined. The germline CDR1 and CDR2 sequences are SGHRS and YFSETQ. This CDR3 contains 14 residues. Trimming took off 4 bases at V and 5 bases at J, with 15 bases between the two ends. CDR3 region: CASSAGLVGETQYF. CDR3 nucleotide sequence: TGCGCCAGCAGCGCTGGGCTGGTGGGCGAGACCCAGTACTTC.

This clone was observed once. The DNA for the CDR3 is TGTGCCAGCATGAAAACCGGGACAGGGGGCGGTTACTATGGCTACACCTTC. Its translation: CASMKTGTGGGYYGYTF. The chain recombines TRBV2 with TRBJ1-2, with TRBD1 matching 12 bases. Looked up from germline, CDR1 is SNHLY and CDR2 is FYNNEI. This CDR3 spans 17 amino acids. J gave up 3 bases and V 7 bases, and 12 bases lay outside the gene matches.

The chain employs TRBV19 and TRBJ1-2; D gene ambiguous. The germline V and J ends were trimmed by 8 bases and 6 bases, with 16 bases remaining between them. The CDR3 runs to 13 residues. The germline CDR1 and CDR2 sequences are LNHDA and SQIVND (reference sequence). The CDR3 DNA reads as TGTGCCAGTTGCGGGCCACTCTTCGATGGCTACACCTTC. This encodes CASCGPLFDGYTF.

The V and J genes are TRBV18 and TRBJ2-7, with 7 positions matching TRBD1. The V and J ends lost 3 bases and 1 base, in that order; junction bases with no gene match: 3. The germline V gene encodes CDR1 KGHSH and CDR2 LQKENI. This CDR3 region has 14 residues. The chain's CDR3 is CASSPTGASYEQYF. DNA of the CDR3: TGTGCCAGCTCACCCACAGGGGCTTCCTACGAGCAGTACTTC.

The chain joins TRBV15 to TRBJ1-2; TRBD1 agrees at 8 bases. Trimming removed 1 base from V and 8 bases from J; junction bases left unmatched: 6. CDR3 length: 14 amino acids. The germline V gene encodes CDR1 LNHNV and CDR2 YYDKDF (reference sequence). In DNA, the CDR3 is TGTGCCACCAGCAGAGCTGCAGGGGGCCAAGGCTACACCTTC. Translating it yields CATSRAAGGQGYTF.

The chain uses TRBV6-5 and TRBJ1-2, with D tentatively TRBD1 (6 bases). The CDR3 extends over 14 amino acids. The V gene's germline CDR1 is MNHEY and CDR2 SVGAGI. V was cut by 6 bases and J by 2 bases, with 13 bases left in between. The CDR3 nucleotides read TGTGCCAGCAGCAATGGACAGCTCAACTATGGCTACACCTTC. It encodes CASSNGQLNYGYTF.